The 23 T cell receptor beta chains in this list originate from one sample, sequenced in a study of T-cell memory formation after mild COVID-19. A single record per CDR3 protein comes from TCRdb applying MiXCR to the 5' RACE reads. The table lists roughly 450,000 distinct CDR3 sequences, about 20% of them singletons. The specimen was PBMCs or a T cell subset sorted from them (not recorded which). Receptors originate from an adult woman who had mild COVID-19 (a few samples of this study predate the infection). Cell type and time point are not known.

This clonotype was observed a few times. The genes are TRBV29-1 and TRBJ1-5; TRBD1 agrees at 8 bases. Looked up from germline, CDR1 is SQVTM and CDR2 is ANQGSEA. The CDR3 sequence is 14 residues long. Trimming cost V 4 bases and J 7 bases; bases outside gene matches: 9. For the CDR3, the DNA is TGCAGCGTTGGGGAAGGACAGGGAGGGCAGCCCCAGCATTTT. This encodes CSVGEGQGGQPQHF. The whole variable domain, remainder taken from reference TRBV29-1 and TRBJ1-5, is SAVISQKPSRDICQRGTSLTIQCQVDSQVTMMFWYRQQPGQSLTLIATANQGSEATYESGFVIDKFPISRPNLTFSTLTVSNMSPEDSSIYLCSVGEGQGGQPQHFGDGTRLSIL.

This chain connects TRBV3-1 to TRBJ1-1, with D perhaps TRBD1 (5 bases). CDR3 length: 11 amino acids. V lost 4 bases and J 6 bases, leaving 6 bases between the germline ends. CDR1 and CDR2 (germline): LGHDT, YNNKEL (reference sequence). The DNA for the CDR3 is TGTGCCAGCAGCCGACAGTCTGAAGCTTTCTTT. Its translation: CASSRQSEAFF.

The chain uses TRBV7-9 and TRBJ1-1; 8 nucleotides match TRBD1. CDR3 length equals 13 residues. With 5 bases clipped from V and 7 bases from J, the junction kept 6 bases outside the gene matches. Germline V CDR1 and CDR2: SEHNR, FQNEAQ (reference sequence). The CDR3 coding sequence is TGTGCCAGCAGCCCCCGGGACAGGAGTGAAGCTTTCTTT. Encoded protein: CASSPRDRSEAFF.

The CDR3 nucleotides are TGTGCCAGCAGTCCCACGGGAAAGACCCAGTACTTC. Its translation: CASSPTGKTQYF. The chain combines TRBV7-9 with TRBJ2-5, with D perhaps TRBD2 (5 bases). The V end was cut by 6 bases, the J end by 6 bases, with 11 bases between. The germline gives CDR1 SEHNR, CDR2 FQNEAQ (reference sequence). This CDR3 spans 12 amino acids.

This clonotype was observed a handful of times. CDR3 region: CSAKGQDYGYTF. CDR3 in DNA: TGCAGTGCAAAGGGACAGGACTATGGCTACACCTTC. V gene TRBV20-1 combines with J gene TRBJ1-2, with 8 bases fitting TRBD1. With V trimmed by 6 bases and J by 3 bases, 3 bases remained unmatched. There are 12 residues in the CDR3. From germline, CDR1 is DFQATT and CDR2 SNEGSKA (reference sequence).

This clonotype has just a few counts. The chain carries TRBV5-1 and TRBJ1-1; 10 bases match TRBD1. This CDR3 has 16 amino acids. The germline gives CDR1 SGHRS, CDR2 YFSETQ. J lost 3 bases, V lost 4 bases, and 9 bases had no gene match. The DNA for the CDR3 is TGCGCCAGCAGCCCGCGGACAGGGGGACCGTACACTGAAGCTTTCTTT. Translation: CASSPRTGGPYTEAFF.

The table lists this clonotype with a few counts. This rearrangement joins TRBV18 to TRBJ2-6; D may be TRBD1 or TRBD2 (5 bases each). CDR1 and CDR2 from the germline V gene are KGHSH and LQKENI. The CDR3 runs 18 residues. V lost 5 bases, J lost 0 bases, and 17 bases lay in between. The CDR3, as DNA: TGTGCCAGCTCAAGCCCGGGACCGTTTGTCTCTGGGGCCAACGTCCTGACTTTC. Residues: CASSSPGPFVSGANVLTF. The full variable domain, in which reference TRBV18 and TRBJ2-6 provide the parts outside the CDR3, is NAGVMQNPRHLVRRRGQEARLRCSPMKGHSHVYWYRQLPEEGLKFMVYLQKENIIDESGMPKERFSAEFPKEGPSILRIQQVVRGDSAAYFCASSSPGPFVSGANVLTFGAGSRLTVL.

This clonotype was seen at least ten times. The J gene is TRBJ2-7, the V gene TRBV4-1, with 8 nucleotides matching TRBD1. The junction had 13 bases not matched to a gene; V was cut back by 4 bases and J by 5 bases. The CDR3 consists of 16 residues. Looked up from germline, CDR1 is MGHRA and CDR2 is YSYEKL. This CDR3 reads CASSPGVLDRAHEQYF. The CDR3 DNA reads TGCGCCAGCAGCCCCGGGGTCCTGGACAGGGCCCACGAGCAGTACTTC.

This clonotype turned up a few times. This chain links TRBV4-1 with TRBJ1-5; weak D call: TRBD1 (5 bases). Germline V lookup: CDR1 MGHRA, CDR2 YSYEKL. There are 14 residues in the CDR3. The V and J ends lost 4 bases and 4 bases respectively, with 11 bases between them. Written as DNA, the CDR3 is TGCGCCAGCAGCCCGCAGACAGAAAATCAGCCCCAGCATTTT. Encoded protein: CASSPQTENQPQHF.

The CDR3 is CASSVTSGGAGEQFF. CDR3 nucleotides: TGTGCCAGCAGTGTTACTAGCGGGGGGGCAGGAGAGCAGTTCTTC. The chain is built from TRBV2 and TRBJ2-1; 13 bases agree with TRBD2. Germline V gives CDR1 SNHLY, CDR2 FYNNEI. J was trimmed by 10 bases and V by 4 bases; bases with no gene match: 7. The CDR3 length is 15 residues.

This clonotype showed up just a few times. CDR3 bases: TGTGCCAGCAGCTTAGTTGGTTTAGGGGCAGGGAACTATGGCTACACCTTC. Its translation is CASSLVGLGAGNYGYTF. The chain has TRBV7-9 and TRBJ1-2; D perhaps matches TRBD1 (5 bases). Germline V CDR1 and CDR2: SEHNR, FQNEAQ (reference sequence). V was clipped by 1 base and J by 2 bases, with 17 bases between them. This CDR3 contains 17 residues.

This chain joins TRBV19 and TRBJ2-2; the D gene is possibly TRBD2 (7 bases). Germline CDR1 LNHDA, CDR2 SQIVND (reference sequence). V was trimmed by 5 bases and J by 1 base, leaving 11 bases between them. The CDR3 is 15 amino acids. DNA of the CDR3: TGTGCCAGTAGTTGGGGGGGCCGGAACACCGGGGAGCTGTTTTTT. Translated, it gives CASSWGGRNTGELFF.

This clonotype was counted between two and nine times. V and J are TRBV5-1 and TRBJ1-1; TRBD1 matches at 7 bases. V lost 5 bases and J lost 3; bases outside the gene matches: 7. Per germline, CDR1 SGHRS and CDR2 YFSETQ. This CDR3 spans 14 amino acids. CDR3 nucleotides: TGCGCCAGCAGTCAGTTAACAGGGGACACTGAAGCTTTCTTT. This encodes CASSQLTGDTEAFF.

V is TRBV5-6 and J is TRBJ2-3; 7 nucleotides match TRBD1. Germline V gives CDR1 SGHDT, CDR2 YYEEEE. The CDR3 length is 12 residues. The V and J ends lost 4 bases and 10 bases, in that order; junction bases with no gene match: 6. The CDR3: CASSAQGLAQYF. The CDR3 region has the DNA TGTGCCAGCAGCGCACAGGGGCTGGCGCAGTATTTT.

CDR3 bases: TGCGCCAGCAGCCAACGGCAGGGGAATCAGCCCCAGCATTTT. It translates to CASSQRQGNQPQHF. The chain links TRBV4-1 to TRBJ1-5, with D perhaps matching TRBD1 (6 bases). The CDR3 sequence is 14 residues long. The V end lost 2 bases, the J end lost 4 bases, and 9 bases lay between the germline ends. CDR1 is MGHRA and CDR2 is YSYEKL in the germline V gene.

V is TRBV27 and J is TRBJ2-7; 7 bases are a match to TRBD2. Germline trimming cut 4 bases from V and 6 bases from J; bases unmatched to any gene: 18. The germline CDR1 and CDR2 sequences are MNHEY and SMNVEV (reference sequence). The CDR3 length is 17 residues. CDR3 amino acids: CASSSVLAGFAPSEQYF. The CDR3 DNA reads TGTGCCAGCAGTTCTGTCTTAGCGGGCTTCGCGCCCTCCGAGCAGTACTTC.

This sequence joins TRBV19 and TRBJ1-1; possible D gene TRBD1, 5 bases. Trimming shortened V by 5 bases and J by 4 bases, and 17 bases separated the two germline ends. Germline V gene sequence: CDR1 LNHDA, CDR2 SQIVND (reference sequence). The CDR3 length is 15 residues. The CDR3 here is CASSDSGFWGTEAFF. DNA of the CDR3: TGTGCCAGTAGTGATTCAGGGTTCTGGGGCACTGAAGCTTTCTTT.

The V gene is TRBV6-2 or TRBV6-3, the J gene TRBJ2-1; the D gene is possibly TRBD1 (5 bases). CDR1 is MNHEY, CDR2 SVGEGT, per germline. V lost 6 bases to trimming and J lost 4 bases, with 19 bases between them. CDR3 length equals 16 residues. The CDR3 coding sequence is TGTGCCAGCAGCGTACTAAGGGGTGTTCTTTACAATGAGCAGTTCTTC. Translating gives CASSVLRGVLYNEQFF.

This chain joins TRBV5-6 and TRBJ1-6; unclear D gene. The CDR3 is 16 residues long. The germline V gene encodes CDR1 SGHDT and CDR2 YYEEEE. Trimming removed 2 bases at V and 0 bases at J, with 9 bases between. The CDR3 spells CASSFGGSSYNSPLHF. CDR3 DNA sequence: TGTGCCAGCAGCTTTGGAGGGAGCTCCTATAATTCACCCCTCCACTTT.

The genes are TRBV7-6 and TRBJ2-6, with D perhaps being TRBD1 or TRBD2 (5 bases each). The length of the CDR3 is 17 residues. From germline, CDR1 is SGHVS and CDR2 FNYEAQ. With 5 bases removed from V and 2 bases from J, the gap between germline ends came to 16 bases. The CDR3 protein is CASSPIVGDAGANVLTF. The CDR3 DNA follows: TGTGCCAGCAGCCCCATCGTGGGGGACGCTGGGGCCAACGTCCTGACTTTC.

CDR3: CASSLAGTSGFYEQYF. In nucleotides, the CDR3 is TGTGCCAGCAGCCTGGCCGGGACTAGCGGATTTTACGAGCAGTACTTC. The chain recombines TRBV5-6 with TRBJ2-7; 11 bases are a match to TRBD2. Germline CDR1 reads SGHDT; CDR2 reads YYEEEE. The CDR3 is 16 amino acids. With V trimmed by 4 bases and J by 4 bases, 10 bases remained unmatched.

There are a few counts of this clonotype. The genes are TRBV24-1 and TRBJ2-2; 8 bases match TRBD1. V shed 4 bases and J 4 bases; nucleotides not matched to a gene: 10. This CDR3 is 17 amino acids long. The germline gives CDR1 KGHDR, CDR2 SFDVKD. The chain's CDR3 is CATSDPTLTGATGELFF. The CDR3, as DNA: TGTGCCACCAGTGACCCAACCTTGACAGGGGCCACCGGGGAGCTGTTTTTT.

This clonotype was picked up many times. DNA of the CDR3: TGTGCCAGCAGCTCGCAATACGGGACGGCGGAGGTTATGAACACTGAAGCTTTCTTT. Protein: CASSSQYGTAEVMNTEAFF. V gene TRBV7-9 combines with J gene TRBJ1-1, with a tentative D call TRBD1 (5 bases). In germline, CDR1 is SEHNR, CDR2 FQNEAQ (reference sequence). V lost 4 bases, J lost 0 bases, and 24 bases lay in between. This CDR3 has 19 residues.